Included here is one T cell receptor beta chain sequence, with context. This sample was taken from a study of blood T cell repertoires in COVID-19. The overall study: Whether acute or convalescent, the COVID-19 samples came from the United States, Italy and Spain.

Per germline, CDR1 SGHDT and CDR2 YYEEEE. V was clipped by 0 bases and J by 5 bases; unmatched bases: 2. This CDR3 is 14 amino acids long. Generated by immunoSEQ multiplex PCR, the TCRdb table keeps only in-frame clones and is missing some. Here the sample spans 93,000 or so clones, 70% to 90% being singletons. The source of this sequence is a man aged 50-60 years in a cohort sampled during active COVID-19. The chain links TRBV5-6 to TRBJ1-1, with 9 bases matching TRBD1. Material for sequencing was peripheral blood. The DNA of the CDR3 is TGTGCCAGCAGCTTGGGGACAGGGGCTACTGAAGCTTTCTTT. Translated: CASSLGTGATEAFF.